The 23 T cell receptor beta chains presented below share a single source sample, sequenced in a study of tumor-infiltrating lymphocytes in primary liver carcinoma. The researchers produced TCR beta cDNA from around 0.5 ug total RNA with a constant-region primer. Generation of the TCR beta libraries relied on three nested multiplex PCR rounds using slightly modified ARM-PCR. Each of the first two PCR rounds ran 9 to 11 cycles with TRBV1-TRBV30 forward and C-beta reverse primers. One entry per CDR3 protein, called by TCRdb with MiXCR from the multiplex PCR reads. The sample holds roughly 200,000 distinct CDR3 sequences, 85% seen once. Joint extraction of RNA and DNA used about 17-32 mg of bulk tissue that was unsorted. The material sequenced was tumor tissue from primary liver carcinoma. These receptor sequences come from a man aged 35-49 years with primary liver carcinoma and hepatitis B virus infection.

As concerns this clonotype: One end of the junction does not line up with germline, which may come from a read error. The V call is TRBV5-6, the J call TRBJ2-5; D possibly corresponds to TRBD2 (6 bases). In germline, CDR1 is SGHDT, CDR2 YYEEEE. The CDR3 totals 13 residues. CDR3 sequence: CASSPNTRETQYF. CDR3 bases: TGTGCCAGCAGCCCTAACACCCGGGAGACTCAGTACTTC.

V and J are TRBV29-1 and TRBJ2-7; D is perhaps TRBD2 (5 bases). This CDR3 is 13 amino acids long. V was cut by 3 bases and J by 6 bases, with 15 bases left in between. Germline V gene lookup returns CDR1 SQVTM and CDR2 ANQGSEA. CDR3 in amino acids: CSVESHGSGEQYF. The CDR3 nucleotides are TGCAGCGTTGAGTCGCATGGGAGCGGCGAGCAGTACTTC.

Notes on this clonotype: One junction end disagrees with the germline gene, perhaps due to a read error. The J gene is TRBJ2-1, the V gene TRBV12-3 or TRBV12-4; D unclear. The CDR3 sequence is 13 residues long. CDR3: CACSFSDLHEQFF. The CDR3 coding sequence is TGTGCCTGCAGTTTCTCAGATCTCCATGAGCAGTTCTTC.

On this clonotype itself: Because the CDR3's place on the DNA is in doubt, the DNA is left out and the CDR3 is given as listed by TCRdb. The chain couples TRBV29-1 to TRBJ2-3; TRBD1 is the table's D call and was not checked against the DNA. Looked up from germline, CDR1 is SQVTM and CDR2 is ANQGSEA. The CDR3 contains 12 residues when both ends are counted. This CDR3 is CSVGGGTDTQSF.

With regard to this clonotype: Since the CDR3 does not end with the conserved phenylalanine or tryptophan, this likely comes from a read error. The chain combines TRBV12-3 or TRBV12-4 with TRBJ1-2, with D possibly matching TRBD1 (5 bases). Trimming left V 11 bases short and J 6 bases short, with 16 bases between. CDR3 length: 12 amino acids. CDR3 nucleotides: TGTGCCGTCGGACATGGGGTCGATGGCTACACCTTA. Translation gives CAVGHGVDGYTL.

For this clonotype: The junction shows a germline mismatch at one end, possibly a read error. The chain couples TRBV11-2 to TRBJ1-6; D ambiguous. Per germline, CDR1 SGHAT and CDR2 FQNNGV. The CDR3 has 16 amino acids. The CDR3 nucleotides are TGTGCCAGCAGCTTAGGAGACGACGGTTATAATTCATCCCTCCACTTC. Its protein is CASSLGDDGYNSSLHF.

The CDR3 here is CASSNPSTGTGEGNYGYTF. CDR3 nucleotides: TGCGCCAGCAGCAACCCCTCGACAGGGACGGGGGAGGGGAACTATGGCTACACCTTC. The chain uses TRBV5-1 and TRBJ1-2; 7 nucleotides match TRBD1. The CDR3 is 19 residues long. The germline gives CDR1 SGHRS, CDR2 YFSETQ. V shed 4 bases and J 2 bases; nucleotides not matched to a gene: 20.

The table lists this clonotype with many counts. This rearrangement joins TRBV11-2 to TRBJ2-5; 7 nucleotides agree with TRBD2. The CDR3 is made up of 15 amino acids. From germline, CDR1 is SGHAT and CDR2 FQNNGV. J lost 5 bases, V lost 2 bases, and 8 bases had no gene match. The CDR3 coding sequence is TGTGCCAGCAGCTTACCCGTGCAGGGAGGGGAGACCCAGTACTTC. It yields the protein CASSLPVQGGETQYF.

This clonotype has ten or more counts. The genes are TRBV7-8 and TRBJ2-6, with D hard to call. The CDR3 has 17 amino acids. CDR1 is SGHVS, CDR2 FQNEAQ, per germline. The V gene lost 4 bases and the J gene lost 0 bases, with 13 bases spanning the gap. CDR3 nucleotide sequence: TGTGCCAGCAGCTCTACGGTAACGCGCTCTGGGGCCAACGTCCTGACTTTC. Translation: CASSSTVTRSGANVLTF.

V usage is TRBV5-5 and J usage is TRBJ2-7; 8 nucleotides match TRBD2. With 4 bases clipped from V and 7 bases from J, the junction kept 16 bases outside the gene matches. The CDR3 spans 16 residues. The V gene's germline CDR1 is SGHKS and CDR2 YYEKEE (reference sequence). The CDR3: CASSIVIGAGVWEQYF. CDR3 in DNA: TGTGCCAGCAGCATTGTTATAGGAGCGGGGGTATGGGAGCAGTACTTC.

About this clonotype itself: One end of the junction fails to match germline, which may point to a read error. This chain links TRBV7-9 with TRBJ2-7, with 7 bases fitting TRBD2. This CDR3 is 12 amino acids long. Germline V gene sequence: CDR1 SEHNR, CDR2 FQNEAQ (reference sequence). The CDR3 nucleotides read TGTGTCAGCAGCTGGGCGGGGGACGATCAGTACTTC. Amino acid sequence: CVSSWAGDDQYF.

The CDR3 is CASNHGGGGSYNEQFF. For the CDR3, the DNA is TGTGCCAGCAACCACGGTGGGGGGGGGTCCTACAATGAGCAGTTCTTC. The rearrangement joins TRBV6-2 or TRBV6-3 to TRBJ2-1; the match to TRBD2 covers 7 bases. Germline lookup yields CDR1 MNHEY and CDR2 SVGEGT. Unmatched junction bases numbered 10, after V lost 7 bases and J lost 1 base. The CDR3 has 16 residues.

About this clonotype: A much larger clone differs from this one at a single base, so this may be a read error. This chain connects TRBV5-1 to TRBJ2-5, with D possibly TRBD2 on 6 matching bases. The V end lost 0 bases, the J end lost 3 bases, and 12 bases lay between the germline ends. The germline V gene has CDR1 SGHRS and CDR2 YFSETQ. CDR3 size: 15 residues. CDR3 in DNA: TGCGCCAGCAGCTTGGCCGGGGGACGAGAAGAGACCCAGTACTTC. This codes for CASSLAGGREETQYF.

As to this clonotype: A read error is possible here, since a much larger clone lies one base away. V is TRBV28 and J is TRBJ2-4, with 8 bases lining up with TRBD1. Germline V gene data show CDR1 as MDHEN and CDR2 as SYDVKM. The CDR3 consists of 15 residues. CDR3 protein: CARSSQGAGKNIQYF. In DNA, the CDR3 is TGTGCCAGGAGTTCTCAGGGGGCGGGAAAAAACATTCAGTACTTC.

Note on this clonotype: Likely a read error: the CDR3 ends without its conserved phenylalanine or tryptophan. J is TRBJ1-5 and V is TRBV7-9; D is possibly TRBD1 (5 bases). Looked up from germline, CDR1 is SEHNR and CDR2 is FQNEAQ (reference sequence). CDR3 length: 14 residues. The CDR3 coding sequence is TGTGCCAGCAGCTTCGGGGGAGTTGAACAGCACCAGCATTCT. Protein sequence: CASSFGGVEQHQHS.

With regard to this clonotype: The junction does not match germline at one end; this may be a read error. V is TRBV28 and J is TRBJ2-5, with a tentative D call TRBD1 (6 bases). Germline V gene data show CDR1 as MDHEN and CDR2 as SYDVKM. The CDR3 is made up of 14 amino acids. This chain's CDR3 is CASTVGGLEETQYF. CDR3 DNA sequence: TGTGCCAGCACCGTAGGGGGTCTTGAGGAGACTCAGTACTTC.

This clonotype was counted only a few times. A read error may produce the germline difference seen at one junction end. The rearrangement links TRBV11-2 to TRBJ1-2; 7 bases match TRBD1. The CDR3 contains 13 residues. CDR1 is SGHAT, CDR2 FQNNGV, per germline. The CDR3 DNA follows: TGTACCAGCAGCTTTGACAGGGCAGGGGGTTACACCTTC. This encodes CTSSFDRAGGYTF.

To note about this clonotype: One junction end does not reproduce the germline sequence, and a read error may be involved. The J gene is TRBJ2-5, the V gene TRBV5-4; no clear D. The V gene's germline CDR1 is SGHNT and CDR2 YYREEE (reference sequence). This CDR3 contains 14 residues. The CDR3 DNA is TGTGTCAGCAGTCATGCGGATGGTGACGAGGCCCAGTACTTC. As protein: CVSSHADGDEAQYF.

Worth noting for this clonotype: At one end the junction does not follow the germline gene, possibly because of a read error. The CDR3 loop is CASSLWLRGVESEEYF. The CDR3 coding sequence is TGCGCCAGCAGCTTGTGGTTGCGAGGAGTCGAGAGCGAGGAGTATTTC. The V gene is TRBV5-1, the J gene TRBJ2-7; D remains ambiguous. The CDR3 totals 16 residues. Germline V lookup: CDR1 SGHRS, CDR2 YFSETQ.

The genes are TRBV28 and TRBJ1-5; TRBD1 aligns across 7 bases. The end of the DNA aligns better with TRBJ2-3, so the J call may be wrong. The germline V gene encodes CDR1 MDHEN and CDR2 SYDVKM. The CDR3 spans 12 residues. Here the CDR3 DNA reads TGTGCCAGCAACATAAGGGGACAGTCCCAGTATTTT. Amino acid sequence: CASNIRGQSQYF.

Details on this clonotype: An end of the junction differs from the germline gene, which may be a read error. The chain carries TRBV11-2 and TRBJ1-6; D is possibly TRBD1 (5 bases). This CDR3 has 16 residues. CDR1 is SGHAT, CDR2 FQNNGV, per germline. The DNA of the CDR3 is TGTACCAGTAGTTTAAGGGACGACGGTTATAACTCACCCCTCCACTTT. Translated: CTSSLRDDGYNSPLHF.

This clonotype was seen a single time. Since no conserved phenylalanine or tryptophan closes the CDR3, a read error is the likely cause. The rearrangement joins TRBV29-1 to TRBJ2-1, with D tentatively TRBD1 or TRBD2 (5 bases each). The CDR3 totals 15 residues. Germline V gives CDR1 SQVTM, CDR2 ANQGSEA. V lost 3 bases and J lost 10, with 22 bases in between. The CDR3 reads CSVDVGGRGQGEQFS. In nucleotides, the CDR3 is TGCAGCGTTGATGTAGGAGGAAGAGGGCAGGGCGAGCAGTTCTCC.

Comment on this clonotype: The junction differs from germline at one of its ends, possibly a read error. The chain joins TRBV4-3 to TRBJ1-6; 9 bases align to TRBD1. The germline gives CDR1 LGHNA, CDR2 YSLEER. The CDR3 has 20 residues. CDR3 bases: TGCGCCAGCAACCAAGATCTTCAAGGACAGGGGTCGTCCTATAATTCACCCCTCCACTTT. It translates to CASNQDLQGQGSSYNSPLHF.